This TCR beta chain was sequenced for a study of blood T cells in healthy people across ages. The authors ran a second PCR of about 6 to 12 cycles using a sample-barcoded 5' primer and a J-beta primer mix. MiXCR was run by TCRdb on the 5' RACE reads, yielding one entry per CDR3 protein. Of under 2 million distinct CDR3 sequences in the sample, about 35% are singletons; the top ten hold about 11%. The sequence was collected from a woman aged 25 to 45 in good health. Source material: blood.

CDR3 DNA: TGCAGTTCTCTCGGCGGGACAGCAAACTATGGCTACACCTTC. This sequence encodes CSSLGGTANYGYTF. The genes are TRBV20-1 and TRBJ1-2; 7 bases are a match to TRBD1. V was pared by 8 bases and J by 2 bases, with 11 bases of the junction left unmatched. CDR3 length equals 14 residues. Germline loops: CDR1 DFQATT, CDR2 SNEGSKA (reference sequence).